The 13 T cell receptor beta chains reported below all come from one sample, sequenced in a study of PD-1 blockade in classical Hodgkin lymphoma. Using immunoSEQ multiplex PCR, the repertoire was profiled, and TCRdb retains in-frame clones only, with some absent. The sample yields 35,000 to 50,000 clones, 55% to 70% seen once. Time point of the sample: cycle 4 day 1 (C4D1), after around six weeks of nivolumab. Each patient relapsed following autologous stem cell transplantation, and prior brentuximab vedotin exposure differed. This specimen was peripheral blood mononuclear cells (PBMCs), taken before the fourth cycle of nivolumab. The receptors were sampled from a human donor with classical Hodgkin lymphoma.

The count of this clone is one. The chain recombines TRBV7-6 with TRBJ1-3, with D uncertain. The CDR3 is 14 residues long. Trimming left V 2 bases short and J 3 bases short, with 8 bases between. In germline, CDR1 is SGHVS, CDR2 FNYEAQ. The CDR3 reads CASSLTSNGNTIYF. The CDR3 region has the DNA TGTGCCAGCAGCTTAACGTCGAATGGAAACACCATATATTTT.

This CDR3 is CASSLETGGWTDTQYF. As DNA, the CDR3 is TGTGCCAGCAGCTTGGAGACAGGGGGCTGGACAGATACGCAGTATTTT. This chain joins TRBV5-4 and TRBJ2-3; 10 positions agree with TRBD1. Germline CDR1 and CDR2: SGHNT and YYREEE (reference sequence). The V gene end was trimmed by 0 bases and the J gene end by 3 bases; junction bases not matched to a gene: 4. The CDR3 spans 16 residues.

This clone was recorded once. V is TRBV19 and J is TRBJ2-7; D may be TRBD1 (5 bases). Trimming cost V 5 bases and J 2 bases, with 16 bases left between them. The CDR3 extends over 15 amino acids. Germline values: CDR1 LNHDA, CDR2 SQIVND (reference sequence). CDR3 sequence: CASSPQGYETYEQYF. CDR3 coding DNA: TGTGCCAGTAGTCCCCAGGGCTACGAAACCTACGAGCAGTACTTC.

This chain connects TRBV11-2 to TRBJ1-5, with a tentative D call TRBD1 (6 bases). This CDR3 comprises 15 residues. V was cut by 4 bases and J by 4 bases, with 14 bases left in between. CDR1 and CDR2 (germline): SGHAT, FQNNGV. CDR3 bases: TGTGCCAGCAGCTGGGGGGGCGCGGGAAATCAGCCCCAGCATTTT. Amino acid sequence: CASSWGGAGNQPQHF. Complete variable domain (other parts from reference TRBV11-2 and TRBJ1-5): EAGVAQSPRYKIIEKRQSVAFWCNPISGHATLYWYQQILGQGPKLLIQFQNNGVVDDSQLPKDRFSAERLKGVDSTLKIQPAKLEDSAVYLCASSWGGAGNQPQHFGDGTRLSIL.

V usage is TRBV7-9 and J usage is TRBJ1-2; the D gene is possibly TRBD1 (6 bases). CDR1 and CDR2 from the germline V gene are SEHNR and FQNEAQ (reference sequence). The CDR3 runs to 12 residues. V lost 5 bases and J 4 bases, leaving 8 bases between the germline ends. The CDR3 sequence: CASSPGAYGYTF. The CDR3 DNA is TGTGCCAGCAGCCCAGGGGCCTATGGCTACACCTTC.

The V and J genes are TRBV5-1 and TRBJ1-2; TRBD1 matches at 7 bases. CDR1 SGHRS and CDR2 YFSETQ come from the germline V gene. The CDR3 runs to 15 residues. The J segment lost 3 bases and the V segment lost 4 bases, leaving 9 bases of the junction unmatched. The CDR3 DNA is TGCGCCAGCAGCGTACGACAGGGAGCCGACTATGGCTACACCTTC. Protein product: CASSVRQGADYGYTF.

This clone was recorded a few times. The rearrangement joins TRBV11-3 to TRBJ2-1; D ambiguous. The V end lost 0 bases, the J end lost 7 bases, and 10 bases lay between the germline ends. Germline CDR1 is SGHNT and CDR2 is YENEEA. The CDR3 consists of 14 residues. The CDR3 bases are TGTGCCAGCAGCTTAGATGGTCCGTGGAATGAGCAGTTCTTC. It yields the protein CASSLDGPWNEQFF.

The chain joins TRBV4-3 to TRBJ2-3; D is possibly TRBD2 (5 bases). The CDR3 is 18 residues long. Per the germline V gene, CDR1 is LGHNA and CDR2 is YSLEER. Trimming pared 0 bases from V and 2 bases from J, leaving 18 bases between. The CDR3 loop is CASSQDHLREFYTDTQYF. In DNA, the CDR3 is TGCGCCAGCAGCCAAGATCATTTGAGGGAATTTTACACAGATACGCAGTATTTT.

Only one count was recorded for this clone. V gene TRBV6-5 combines with J gene TRBJ2-5; 7 nucleotides agree with TRBD2. The V gene's germline CDR1 is MNHEY and CDR2 SVGAGI. This CDR3 has 14 residues. The V segment lost 4 bases and the J segment 3 bases; nucleotides outside the gene matches: 5. This chain's CDR3 is CASSWGGGEETQYF. CDR3 nucleotides: TGTGCCAGCAGTTGGGGTGGGGGGGAAGAGACCCAGTACTTC.

This clone has more than one count but fewer than ten. The chain carries TRBV7-9 and TRBJ1-1; D gene uncertain. Looked up from germline, CDR1 is SEHNR and CDR2 is FQNEAQ (reference sequence). The length of the CDR3 is 12 residues. Trimming cost V 3 bases and J 8 bases, with 10 bases left between them. CDR3: CASSLGSLEAFF. As DNA, the CDR3 is TGTGCCAGCAGCTTGGGGTCTTTGGAAGCTTTCTTT.

The rearrangement joins TRBV4-3 to TRBJ2-2; 8 positions agree with TRBD2. Trimming took 1 base from V and 1 from J; bases not matched to a gene: 8. The CDR3 is made up of 18 amino acids. In germline, CDR1 is LGHNA, CDR2 YSLEER. CDR3 sequence (DNA): TGCGCCAGCAGCCAAGGTCCCTCGGGACTAGTGAACACCGGGGAGCTGTTTTTT. Its protein is CASSQGPSGLVNTGELFF.

The V call is TRBV6-5, the J call TRBJ1-2; D gene unclear. V was cut by 0 bases and J by 6 bases, with 11 bases left in between. The CDR3 extends over 14 amino acids. Germline lookup yields CDR1 MNHEY and CDR2 SVGAGI. The CDR3: CASSYSKVQDGYTF. The CDR3 nucleotides are TGTGCCAGCAGTTACTCTAAAGTCCAGGATGGCTACACCTTC.

The chain recombines TRBV5-6 with TRBJ1-1; D call uncertain. Germline loops: CDR1 SGHDT, CDR2 YYEEEE. The length of the CDR3 is 12 residues. Trimming shortened V by 2 bases and J by 0 bases, and 2 bases separated the two germline ends. The CDR3 sequence: CASSFVNTEAFF. CDR3 bases: TGTGCCAGCAGCTTTGTGAACACTGAAGCTTTCTTT. Filled out from reference TRBV5-6 and TRBJ1-1, the complete variable domain reads DAGVTQSPTHLIKTRGQQVTLRCSPKSGHDTVSWYQQALGQGPQFIFQYYEEEERQRGNFPDRFSGHQFPNYSSELNVNALLLGDSALYLCASSFVNTEAFFGQGTRLTVV.